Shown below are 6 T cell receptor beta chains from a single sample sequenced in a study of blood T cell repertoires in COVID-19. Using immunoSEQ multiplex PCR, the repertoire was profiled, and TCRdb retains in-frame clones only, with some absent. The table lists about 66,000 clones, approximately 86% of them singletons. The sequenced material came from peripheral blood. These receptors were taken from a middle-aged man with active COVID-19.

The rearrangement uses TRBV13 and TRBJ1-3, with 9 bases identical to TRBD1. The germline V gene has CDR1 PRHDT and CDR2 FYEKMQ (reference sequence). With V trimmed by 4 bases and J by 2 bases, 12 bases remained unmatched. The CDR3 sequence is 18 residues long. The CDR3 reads CASSSPRGQGSAGNTIYF. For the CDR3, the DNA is TGTGCCAGCAGCTCCCCCCGGGGACAGGGTAGCGCTGGAAACACCATATATTTT. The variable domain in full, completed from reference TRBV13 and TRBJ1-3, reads AAGVIQSPRHLIKEKRETATLKCYPIPRHDTVYWYQQGPGQDPQFLISFYEKMQSDKGSIPDRFSAQQFSDYHSELNMSSLELGDSALYFCASSSPRGQGSAGNTIYFGEGSWLTVV.

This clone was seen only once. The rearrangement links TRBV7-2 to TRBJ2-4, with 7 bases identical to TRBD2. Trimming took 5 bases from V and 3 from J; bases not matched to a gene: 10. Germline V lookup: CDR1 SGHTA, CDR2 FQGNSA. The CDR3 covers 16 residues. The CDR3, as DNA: TGTGCCAGCAGCCTGACTAGCAGCTCCAACAAAAACATTCAGTACTTC. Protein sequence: CASSLTSSSNKNIQYF. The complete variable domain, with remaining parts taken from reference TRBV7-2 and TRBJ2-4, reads GAGVSQSPSNKVTEKGKDVELRCDPISGHTALYWYRQSLGQGLEFLIYFQGNSAPDKSGLPSDRFSAERTGGSVSTLTIQRTQQEDSAVYLCASSLTSSSNKNIQYFGAGTRLSVL.

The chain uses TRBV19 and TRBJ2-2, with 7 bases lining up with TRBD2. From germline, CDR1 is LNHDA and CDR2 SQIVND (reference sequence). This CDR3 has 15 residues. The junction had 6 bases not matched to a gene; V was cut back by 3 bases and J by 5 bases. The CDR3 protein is CASSISGEGTGELFF. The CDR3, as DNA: TGTGCCAGTAGTATTTCCGGGGAGGGGACCGGGGAGCTGTTTTTT.

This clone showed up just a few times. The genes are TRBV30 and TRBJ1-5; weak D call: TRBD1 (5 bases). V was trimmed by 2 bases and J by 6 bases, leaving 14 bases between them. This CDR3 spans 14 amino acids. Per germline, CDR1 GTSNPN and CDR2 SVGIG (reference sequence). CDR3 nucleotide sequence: TGTGCCTGGAGTACCTTCAGGGCGCGTCAGCCCCAGCATTTT. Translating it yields CAWSTFRARQPQHF.

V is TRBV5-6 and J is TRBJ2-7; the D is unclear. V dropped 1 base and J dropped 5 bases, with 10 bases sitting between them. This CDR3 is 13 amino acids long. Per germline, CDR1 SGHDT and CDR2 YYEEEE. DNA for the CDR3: TGTGCCAGCAGCTTGAGGTATGCGGACGAGCAGTACTTC. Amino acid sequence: CASSLRYADEQYF.

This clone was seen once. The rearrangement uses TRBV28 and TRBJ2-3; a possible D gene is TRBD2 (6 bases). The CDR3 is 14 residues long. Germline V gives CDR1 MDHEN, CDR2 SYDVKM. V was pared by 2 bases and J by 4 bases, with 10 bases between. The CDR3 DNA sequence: TGTGCCAGCAGTTTAGTCGGGGGACCAGATACGCAGTATTTT. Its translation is CASSLVGGPDTQYF.